The 27 T cell receptor beta chains below were found in one sample sequenced in a study of tumor and adjacent non-tumor tissue in lung cancer. RNA was extracted from bulk tissue without any cell sorting. TCRbeta libraries were built with three rounds of nested PCR, modified from ARM-PCR. Each CDR3 protein is one row after TCRdb ran MiXCR on the multiplex PCR reads. The table has 90,000 to 130,000 distinct CDR3 sequences, 84% seen once; the top ten hold 20% to 25%. The specimen was lung tumor tissue. The receptors were sampled from a man aged 65 to 79 with non-small cell lung cancer.

In regard to this clonotype: An end of the junction differs from the germline gene, which may be a read error. The chain links TRBV5-4 to TRBJ2-1; TRBD2 agrees at 11 bases. Germline V CDR1 and CDR2: SGHNT, YYREEE (reference sequence). This CDR3 has 16 residues. The CDR3 DNA reads TGTGCCAGCAGCGGAGTCGGTACTAGCGGGAGAGCGGAGCAATTCTTC. Translating it yields CASSGVGTSGRAEQFF.

This clonotype was found many times. The J gene is TRBJ2-7, the V gene TRBV5-1; possibly TRBD1 for D (6 bases). V was pared by 7 bases and J by 1 base, with 15 bases between. The germline gives CDR1 SGHRS, CDR2 YFSETQ. This CDR3 has 14 amino acids. The CDR3 DNA follows: TGCGCCAGCCGTCCGGACAGCGGATCCTACGAGCAGTACTTC. As protein: CASRPDSGSYEQYF.

The J gene is TRBJ1-5, the V gene TRBV4-2, with a possible D match to TRBD1 (5 bases). Germline assignment: CDR1 LGHNA and CDR2 YNFKEQ. CDR3 size: 15 residues. The CDR3, as DNA: TGTATCAGCAGCCTTCAAGGGATAGGGGATCAGCCCCAGCATTTT. Its protein is CISSLQGIGDQPQHF.

At least ten counts were recorded for this clonotype. The chain couples TRBV5-1 to TRBJ2-2, with 9 nucleotides matching TRBD1. The CDR3 sequence is 15 residues long. The V and J ends lost 4 bases and 5 bases, in that order; junction bases with no gene match: 6. Germline loops: CDR1 SGHRS, CDR2 YFSETQ. DNA for the CDR3: TGCGCCAGCAGCATGGAGGGACAGGGAACCGGGGAGCTGTTTTTT. Encoded protein: CASSMEGQGTGELFF.

Comments on this clonotype: At one end the junction does not follow the germline gene, possibly because of a read error. The chain carries TRBV4-2 and TRBJ2-1; D possibly corresponds to TRBD1 (7 bases). CDR3 length: 17 amino acids. CDR1 is LGHNA, CDR2 YNFKEQ, per germline. CDR3 sequence reads: CVSSQEGGASRGPELLF. The CDR3, as DNA: TGTGTCAGCAGCCAAGAAGGGGGCGCTAGCCGGGGGCCCGAGCTGTTATTC.

This rearrangement joins TRBV4-1 to TRBJ1-1, with D possibly TRBD1 on 5 matching bases. Germline assignment: CDR1 MGHRA and CDR2 YSYEKL. V dropped 3 bases and J dropped 0 bases, with 29 bases sitting between them. This CDR3 comprises 21 residues. CDR3 in amino acids: CASSHVPKESATWGMNTEAFF. DNA for the CDR3: TGCGCCAGCAGCCATGTTCCAAAGGAGTCCGCGACCTGGGGCATGAACACTGAAGCTTTCTTT.

As concerns this clonotype: As the CDR3 is not closed by the conserved phenylalanine or tryptophan, this likely results from a read error. The DNA is omitted, as the CDR3 cannot be located on it reliably, and the CDR3 follows TCRdb's listing. V usage is TRBV11-3 and J usage is TRBJ1-1; the table gives TRBD1 as D, unverified against the DNA. Germline V gene data show CDR1 as SGHNT and CDR2 as YENEEA. The CDR3 has 16 amino acids, counting both end residues. CDR3 protein: CDSSLKTGWMNTEASI.

Comments on this clonotype: A much larger clone lies a single base off, so this may be a read error. The chain recombines TRBV20-1 with TRBJ2-1, with 7 bases matching TRBD2. CDR1 and CDR2 (germline): DFQATT, SNEGSKA (reference sequence). This CDR3 comprises 15 residues. The V segment lost 6 bases and the J segment 4 bases; nucleotides outside the gene matches: 12. The CDR3 reads CSAPLAGREYNEQFF. The CDR3 bases are TGCAGTGCACCCCTCGCGGGGCGGGAGTACAATGAGCAGTTCTTC.

Comment on this clonotype: Here the CDR3 omits its conserved ending phenylalanine or tryptophan, so a read error is the likely source. V and J are TRBV6-5 and TRBJ2-3; TRBD2 agrees at 11 bases. CDR1 MNHEY and CDR2 SVGAGI come from the germline V gene. The CDR3 sequence is 15 residues long. The CDR3 region has the DNA TGTGCAAGCAGGTTACTAGCGGGGGACACAGATACGCAGTATTCT. Residues: CASRLLAGDTDTQYS.

Of note for this clonotype: At one of its ends the junction is not consistent with the germline gene, which may arise from a read error. The chain links TRBV5-1 to TRBJ1-1; 8 bases fit TRBD1. The CDR3 totals 15 residues. Germline V lookup: CDR1 SGHRS, CDR2 YFSETQ. CDR3 DNA sequence: TGCCCCAGCAGCAAGAGGACAGGGATGAACACTGAAGCTTTCTTT. Its protein is CPSSKRTGMNTEAFF. Using reference TRBV5-1 and TRBJ1-1 for the parts outside the CDR3, the full variable domain is KAGVTQTPRYLIKTRGQQVTLSCSPISGHRSVSWYQQTPGQGLQFLFEYFSETQRNKGNFPGRFSGRQFSNSRSEMNVSTLELGDSALYLCPSSKRTGMNTEAFFGQGTRLTVV.

As for this clonotype: Without the conserved terminal phenylalanine or tryptophan, this CDR3 likely stems from a read error. The chain employs TRBV5-1 and TRBJ1-2; no clear D. CDR3 size: 14 residues. Looked up from germline, CDR1 is SGHRS and CDR2 is YFSETQ. Trimming removed 0 bases at V and 4 bases at J, with 10 bases between. The CDR3 DNA follows: TGCGCCAGCAGCTTGGATGGGATGCTCTATGGCTACACCTCC. Encoded protein: CASSLDGMLYGYTS.

The V call is TRBV5-5, the J call TRBJ1-1; no reliable D call. With 9 bases removed from V and 5 bases from J, the gap between germline ends came to 26 bases. Germline CDR1 and CDR2: SGHKS and YYEKEE (reference sequence). The CDR3 is 16 amino acids. DNA of the CDR3: TGTGCCAACGCATTAATTCCCCCTGGATGGGTTACTGAAGCTTTCTTT. Its protein is CANALIPPGWVTEAFF.

Note on this clonotype: A read error may explain this, as a much larger clone is one base away. V and J are TRBV28 and TRBJ2-5, with 8 bases lining up with TRBD2. The length of the CDR3 is 20 residues. Germline assignment: CDR1 MDHEN and CDR2 SYDVKM. J gave up 3 bases and V 2 bases, and 20 bases lay outside the gene matches. The CDR3 bases are TGTGCCAGCAGTTTACTTGGCCTCCAGACTAGCGAGAGAGGGGAAGAGACCCAGTACTTC. Encoded protein: CASSLLGLQTSERGEETQYF.

For this clonotype: With a much larger clone just one base away, this may be a read error. The genes are TRBV15 and TRBJ1-2, with D unresolved. The CDR3 contains 16 residues. Germline assignment: CDR1 LNHNV and CDR2 YYDKDF (reference sequence). The ends were cut back, 0 bases at V and 4 bases at J, with 15 bases in the middle. The DNA of the CDR3 is TGTGCCACCAGCAGAGATGGAAAGGGCTCCGTCTATGGCTACACCTTC. Residues: CATSRDGKGSVYGYTF.

In regard to this clonotype: The junction departs from the called germline gene at one end, perhaps through a read error. This rearrangement joins TRBV11-2 to TRBJ2-2; TRBD2 agrees at 10 bases. Germline V gene lookup returns CDR1 SGHAT and CDR2 FQNNGV. The CDR3 is 15 residues long. CDR3 in DNA: TGTACCAGCAGCCCCCTAGCGGGGGAGACCGGGGAGATGTTTTTT. Translating gives CTSSPLAGETGEMFF.

As for this clonotype: The CDR3 ends on some other residue instead of the conserved phenylalanine or tryptophan, so this is likely a read error. The CDR3 nucleotides are TGCGCCAGCAGCCCCCTTCTAGCGGGAGGGCAGGGGCAGTTCATC. Amino acid sequence: CASSPLLAGGQGQFI. The chain uses TRBV4-3 and TRBJ2-1; 12 bases map to TRBD2. The V gene's germline CDR1 is LGHNA and CDR2 YSLEER. The CDR3 sequence is 15 residues long. Unmatched junction bases numbered 10, after V lost 4 bases and J lost 12 bases.

As concerns this clonotype: One end of the junction fails to match germline, which may point to a read error. The chain uses TRBV4-1 and TRBJ2-7; 7 bases are shared with TRBD1. CDR1 is MGHRA, CDR2 YSYEKL, per germline. The CDR3 runs 15 residues. CDR3 sequence reads: CASTQEDRVSYKQYF. DNA for the CDR3: TGCGCCAGCACCCAAGAAGACAGGGTCTCCTACAAGCAGTACTTC.

Concerning this clonotype itself: Given a much more abundant clone one base away, this may be a read error. The chain carries TRBV6-1 and TRBJ1-2; 7 bases map to TRBD1. Germline V lookup: CDR1 MNHNS, CDR2 SASEGT. The CDR3 sequence is 13 residues long. The CDR3 region is CVSSVGTVWGYTF. The CDR3 DNA reads as TGTGTCAGCAGTGTAGGGACAGTGTGGGGCTACACCTTC.

J is TRBJ2-1 and V is TRBV11-3; tentative D call: TRBD2 (6 bases). This CDR3 contains 16 residues. Per germline, CDR1 SGHNT and CDR2 YENEEA. The V and J ends lost 4 bases and 9 bases respectively, with 22 bases between them. The CDR3 sequence is CASSSDPTGERGEQFF. The CDR3 DNA follows: TGTGCCAGCAGCTCAGATCCCACGGGGGAGAGGGGTGAGCAGTTCTTC. Drawing the rest from reference TRBV11-3 and TRBJ2-1, the complete variable domain is EAGVVQSPRYKIIEKKQPVAFWCNPISGHNTLYWYLQNLGQGPELLIRYENEEAVDDSQLPKDRFSAERLKGVDSTLKIQPAELGDSAVYLCASSSDPTGERGEQFFGPGTRLTVL.

A note on this clonotype: A junction end diverges from the germline sequence, so it may reflect a read error. V and J are TRBV11-1 and TRBJ1-2; D is unclear. Germline assignment: CDR1 SGHAT and CDR2 FQDESV (reference sequence). The CDR3 length is 12 residues. In nucleotides, the CDR3 is TGTGCCAGCAGTTTATACATATATGGCTACACATTC. Protein sequence: CASSLYIYGYTF.

This clonotype has only one observation. Compared with germline, one end of the junction differs, possibly owing to a read error. V gene TRBV29-1 combines with J gene TRBJ2-1, with D uncertain. Germline V gene data show CDR1 as SQVTM and CDR2 as ANQGSEA. This CDR3 has 14 residues. The CDR3 DNA is TGCAGCGTTGACAGGCCAAGGTCCTACAATGAGCTGTTCTTC. It is translated as CSVDRPRSYNELFF.

Regarding this clonotype: The CDR3 carries no conserved terminal phenylalanine or tryptophan, so it likely arises from a read error. V is TRBV29-1 and J is TRBJ2-2; 8 nucleotides line up with TRBD1. Germline V lookup: CDR1 SQVTM, CDR2 ANQGSEA. This CDR3 is 14 amino acids long. Here the CDR3 reads CSADVAGGTGELFL. The CDR3 coding sequence is TGCAGCGCTGACGTAGCAGGGGGCACCGGTGAGCTGTTTCTT.

This clonotype was found once. The chain carries TRBV4-3 and TRBJ2-5; possibly TRBD2 for D (6 bases). V was cut by 0 bases and J by 14 bases, with 19 bases left in between. The CDR3 runs 14 residues. Germline V gene lookup returns CDR1 LGHNA and CDR2 YSLEER. CDR3 nucleotides: TGCGCCAGCAGCCAAGATGCGGGACGAGAGACCCGATACTTC. It codes for CASSQDAGRETRYF.

Details on this clonotype: The conserved final phenylalanine or tryptophan is absent from the CDR3, which likely points to a read error. V gene TRBV5-4 combines with J gene TRBJ2-1; D uncertain. The CDR3 sequence is 15 residues long. In germline, CDR1 is SGHNT, CDR2 YYREEE (reference sequence). The CDR3 sequence is CASSLSSQMSNEQFY. CDR3 in DNA: TGTGCGAGCAGCCTTTCATCCCAGATGAGCAATGAGCAGTTCTAC.

This clonotype came up a few times. One end of the junction does not line up with germline, which may come from a read error. The gene calls are TRBV10-1 and TRBJ1-2, with D possibly matching TRBD1 (6 bases). The CDR3 loop spans 15 amino acids. Germline V gene data show CDR1 as WNHNN and CDR2 as SYGVQD (reference sequence). In nucleotides, the CDR3 is TGCACCAGTAGTGAGTCGACAGGACAACCCTATGGCTACACCTTC. As protein: CTSSESTGQPYGYTF.

Comment on this clonotype: The junction departs from germline at one end; a sequencing error may be responsible. This chain uses TRBV4-1 with TRBJ2-5; the match to TRBD1 covers 8 bases. The CDR3 loop spans 16 amino acids. CDR1 is MGHRA, CDR2 YSYEKL, per germline. The CDR3: CASSRNPGQAKEIQYF. CDR3 sequence (DNA): TGCGCTAGCAGCCGAAACCCGGGACAGGCTAAAGAGATCCAGTACTTC.

With regard to this clonotype: One end of the junction fails to match germline, which may point to a read error. The rearrangement uses TRBV6-5 and TRBJ2-7; D is uncertain. The CDR3 loop spans 12 amino acids. CDR1 is MNHEY and CDR2 is SVGAGI in the germline V gene. The CDR3 sequence is CASREHNYDQYF. The CDR3 DNA follows: TGTGCCAGCAGGGAACACAATTACGATCAGTACTTC.